This TCR beta chain was found in a study of CD8+CD57+ T cells in acquired aplastic anemia. Study-level background: In CD4+ cells, healthy donors produced an average of about 11 million reads.

TCR beta VDJ combinations and CDR3 sequences were profiled from genomic DNA. TCRdb recomputed calls from the reads with MiXCR, one row per CDR3 protein. This sample has about 190,000 distinct CDR3 sequences, with about 53% found just once. The length of the CDR3 is 14 residues. Trimming stripped 4 bases from V and 1 base from J, with 7 bases between. Germline CDR1 reads SGHTA; CDR2 reads FQGNSA. The sequenced sample consisted of sorted CD4+, CD8+, or CD8+CD57+ T cells (not recorded which) from PBMCs. This receptor was obtained from a human donor in good health, serving as a control. The chain combines TRBV7-2 with TRBJ2-2, with D uncertain. The CDR3 reads CASSSWGNTGELFF. CDR3 nucleotide sequence: TGTGCCAGCAGCTCCTGGGGGAACACCGGGGAGCTGTTTTTT.